Shown below are 27 T cell receptor beta chains from a single sample sequenced in a study of Graves' ophthalmopathy and Graves' hyperthyroidism. The sequenced template was RNA, covering the TCR beta CDR3 region. Amplification began with first-round RT-PCR using HTBI primers, then second-round multiplex PCR was performed. TCRdb independently ran MiXCR on the multiplex PCR reads; one entry per CDR3 protein. Of about 600,000 distinct CDR3 sequences listed, about 35% are singletons. The source material was peripheral blood or thyroid tissue (not recorded which). The receptors come from an adult man with Graves' hyperthyroidism.

At least ten counts were recorded for this clonotype. The rearrangement joins TRBV19 to TRBJ1-6; 8 bases map to TRBD1. Germline CDR1 LNHDA, CDR2 SQIVND (reference sequence). Germline trimming cut 6 bases from V and 9 bases from J; bases unmatched to any gene: 10. The CDR3 loop spans 15 amino acids. As DNA, the CDR3 is TGTGCCAGTAGGAGAGAGGGACAGGTGCTTTCACCCCTCCACTTT. Translated, it gives CASRREGQVLSPLHF.

This clonotype was detected many times. The chain carries TRBV10-2 and TRBJ1-1, with TRBD1 identical over 7 bases. CDR1 and CDR2 from the germline V gene are WSHSY and SAAADI. The CDR3 runs 12 residues. Trimming took 10 bases from V and 1 from J; bases not matched to a gene: 3. The CDR3 DNA follows: TGCGCCACCCGGACAGGGAACACTGAAGCTTTCTTT. The encoded protein is CATRTGNTEAFF.

The V gene is TRBV16, the J gene TRBJ1-6; perhaps TRBD1 as D (5 bases). Germline CDR1 and CDR2: KGHSY and FQNENV. The CDR3 has 18 residues. Trimming removed 4 bases at V and 4 bases at J, with 20 bases between. CDR3 in DNA: TGTGCCAGCAGCCGGGTTAAGGAAGGGACGGCGTATAATTCACCCCTCCACTTT. Protein: CASSRVKEGTAYNSPLHF. Supplemented by reference TRBV16 and TRBJ1-6, the full variable domain reads GEEVAQTPKHLVRGEGQKAKLYCAPIKGHSYVFWYQQVLKNEFKFLISFQNENVFDETGMPKERFSAKCLPNSPCSLEIQATKLEDSAVYFCASSRVKEGTAYNSPLHFGNGTRLTVT.

Regarding this clonotype: The junction departs from germline at one end; a sequencing error may be responsible. In DNA, the CDR3 is TGCAGCGTTTGGGACTTGAGCACCGGTGAGCTGTTTTTT. Translation: CSVWDLSTGELFF. This chain joins TRBV29-1 and TRBJ2-2, with TRBD2 as a possible D gene (6 bases). There are 13 residues in the CDR3. Germline V gene lookup returns CDR1 SQVTM and CDR2 ANQGSEA.

In this sample, this clonotype turned up many times. The chain uses TRBV20-1 and TRBJ1-1; TRBD1 is a possible D gene (5 bases). In germline, CDR1 is DFQATT, CDR2 SNEGSKA (reference sequence). Trimming removed 7 bases from V and 1 base from J, with 10 bases in between. The CDR3 loop spans 12 amino acids. In DNA, the CDR3 is TGCAGTGATAGGAGGGGGAACACTGAAGCTTTCTTT. Its protein product is CSDRRGNTEAFF.

As to this clonotype: The junction does not match germline at one end; this may be a read error. This sequence joins TRBV10-3 and TRBJ1-1, with 9 bases fitting TRBD1. The CDR3 sequence is 13 residues long. Germline V gives CDR1 ENHRY, CDR2 SYGVKD. The CDR3 region is CASSRQGVTEAFF. The CDR3 bases are TGTGCCAGCAGTAGACAGGGGGTGACTGAAGCTTTCTTT.

This clonotype has a count of ten or more. J is TRBJ1-1 and V is TRBV5-1; 7 nucleotides line up with TRBD1. The germline gives CDR1 SGHRS, CDR2 YFSETQ. There are 16 residues in the CDR3. The V and J ends lost 6 bases and 0 bases, in that order; junction bases with no gene match: 11. For the CDR3, the DNA is TGCGCCAGCAACCCTAATTCGGGACAGTTGAACACTGAAGCTTTCTTT. Translating it yields CASNPNSGQLNTEAFF.

The chain combines TRBV2 with TRBJ1-2, with 8 bases matching TRBD1. Trimming removed 5 bases from V and 4 bases from J; junction bases left unmatched: 15. CDR1 is SNHLY and CDR2 is FYNNEI in the germline V gene. The CDR3 extends over 17 amino acids. CDR3 bases: TGTGCCAGCAGTTTATCAGCAAGCAGGGGGCTCATCTATGGCTACACCTTC. It translates to CASSLSASRGLIYGYTF. Filled out from reference TRBV2 and TRBJ1-2, the complete variable domain reads EPEVTQTPSHQVTQMGQEVILRCVPISNHLYFYWYRQILGQKVEFLVSFYNNEISEKSEIFDDQFSVERPDGSNFTLKIRSTKLEDSAMYFCASSLSASRGLIYGYTFGSGTRLTVV.

Regarding this clonotype: The germline gene is not matched at one end of the junction; a read error may be the cause. The chain combines TRBV20-1 with TRBJ2-2; D may be TRBD1 (6 bases). Germline loops: CDR1 DFQATT, CDR2 SNEGSKA (reference sequence). This CDR3 comprises 14 residues. Written as DNA, the CDR3 is TGCAATGCTAGGCCACAGGGGAACACCGGGGAGCTGTTTTTT. It yields the protein CNARPQGNTGELFF.

The chain uses TRBV7-9 and TRBJ2-6; D perhaps matches TRBD2 (6 bases). Germline CDR1 reads SEHNR; CDR2 reads FQNEAQ (reference sequence). V was shortened by 1 base and J by 0 bases, with 7 bases between the two germline ends. CDR3 size: 16 residues. The CDR3 coding sequence is TGTGCCAGCAGCTTAGGGGGGGACTCTGGGGCCAACGTCCTGACTTTC. It translates to CASSLGGDSGANVLTF.

A remark on this clonotype: This may arise from a read error, as a much more abundant clone is one base away. The chain employs TRBV29-1 and TRBJ1-2, with a tentative D call TRBD1 (5 bases). V was clipped by 4 bases and J by 0 bases, with 15 bases between them. Per the germline V gene, CDR1 is SQVTM and CDR2 is ANQGSEA. This CDR3 is built from 15 residues. CDR3 DNA: TGCAGCGTTGGGGCAATGACAGACACTAACTATGGCTACACCTTC. This encodes CSVGAMTDTNYGYTF.

This clonotype has at least ten counts. The chain joins TRBV10-3 to TRBJ1-1; D is unresolved. V was shortened by 0 bases and J by 2 bases, with 7 bases between the two germline ends. The CDR3 has 14 residues. CDR1 is ENHRY, CDR2 SYGVKD, per germline. In DNA form, the CDR3 reads TGTGCCATCAGTGAGTCACGGGGAAACACTGAAGCTTTCTTT. This translates into CAISESRGNTEAFF.

The chain employs TRBV20-1 and TRBJ2-1; 10 bases are shared with TRBD2. This CDR3 has 15 residues. The germline V gene encodes CDR1 DFQATT and CDR2 SNEGSKA (reference sequence). V lost 0 bases to trimming and J lost 5 bases; unmatched junction nucleotides: 4. The CDR3 nucleotides are TGCAGTGCTAGAGATGCAGCGGGGGGGCACAATGAGCAGTTCTTC. Residues: CSARDAAGGHNEQFF.

In this sample, this clonotype turned up many times. The chain uses TRBV6-1 and TRBJ1-1; 7 bases are shared with TRBD1. Germline V gives CDR1 MNHNS, CDR2 SASEGT. The trim removed 0 bases at V and 0 bases at J, leaving 7 bases unmatched. CDR3 size: 17 residues. The CDR3 is CASSEAGTVILNTEAFF. CDR3 bases: TGTGCCAGCAGTGAAGCAGGGACAGTAATATTGAACACTGAAGCTTTCTTT.

This clonotype occurred many times. This chain joins TRBV12-3 or TRBV12-4 and TRBJ1-6, with TRBD1 as a possible D gene (6 bases). The CDR3 spans 16 residues. Trimming pared 5 bases from V and 10 bases from J, leaving 21 bases between. The CDR3 bases are TGTGCCAGCAGTCCTCCGGGGGGCGCGAATGGATCACCCCTCCACTTT. This codes for CASSPPGGANGSPLHF.

This clonotype was seen many times. The chain links TRBV5-1 to TRBJ1-1; no definite D call. Germline lookup yields CDR1 SGHRS and CDR2 YFSETQ. The ends were cut back, 0 bases at V and 1 base at J, with 4 bases in the middle. CDR3 size: 13 residues. CDR3 loop: CASSLEGNTEAFF. In DNA form, the CDR3 reads TGCGCCAGCAGCTTGGAGGGGAACACTGAAGCTTTCTTT. Using reference TRBV5-1 and TRBJ1-1 for the parts outside the CDR3, the full variable domain is KAGVTQTPRYLIKTRGQQVTLSCSPISGHRSVSWYQQTPGQGLQFLFEYFSETQRNKGNFPGRFSGRQFSNSRSEMNVSTLELGDSALYLCASSLEGNTEAFFGQGTRLTVV.

J is TRBJ2-2 and V is TRBV12-3 or TRBV12-4; 7 bases are shared with TRBD1. V shed 6 bases, J shed 0 bases, and the junction held 19 bases outside the gene matches. CDR3 length equals 20 residues. Here the CDR3 DNA reads TGTGCCAGCAGCCCCCTGGGGACAGCACAAAGCCTATCGAACACCGGGGAGCTGTTTTTT. As protein: CASSPLGTAQSLSNTGELFF.

This clonotype showed up just a few times. V gene TRBV12-3 or TRBV12-4 combines with J gene TRBJ2-7; possibly TRBD2 for D (6 bases). Trimming pared 6 bases from V and 3 bases from J, leaving 24 bases between. The CDR3 length is 17 residues. In DNA form, the CDR3 reads TGTGCCAGCAGCTGGAGGGCCTCTGCTATCCAGGGCTACGAGCAGTACTTC. Residues: CASSWRASAIQGYEQYF.

The sample holds many counts of this clonotype. This chain links TRBV10-3 with TRBJ2-7; either TRBD1 or TRBD2 may supply D (5 bases each). Germline V CDR1 and CDR2: ENHRY, SYGVKD. V lost 8 bases and J lost 0, with 14 bases in between. The CDR3 has 14 amino acids. CDR3 nucleotides: TGTGCCATCGGGAGACAGTCAGACTCCTACGAGCAGTACTTC. Encoded protein: CAIGRQSDSYEQYF.

At least ten counts were recorded for this clonotype. The chain is built from TRBV10-2 and TRBJ2-7; D tentatively fits TRBD1 or TRBD2 (5 bases each). The germline gives CDR1 WSHSY, CDR2 SAAADI. The length of the CDR3 is 12 residues. Trimming shortened V by 10 bases and J by 0 bases, and 10 bases separated the two germline ends. This chain's CDR3 is CATRGPSYEQYF. The DNA for the CDR3 is TGCGCCACCCGGGGCCCCTCCTACGAGCAGTACTTC.

The rearrangement uses TRBV2 and TRBJ2-1; D unresolved. The CDR3 length is 15 residues. Germline V gene sequence: CDR1 SNHLY, CDR2 FYNNEI. Trimming cost V 6 bases and J 0 bases, with 12 bases left between them. For the CDR3, the DNA is TGTGCCAGCAGCGCCCGAGCGAACTCCTACAATGAGCAGTTCTTC. This translates into CASSARANSYNEQFF. Full variable domain (remainder filled in from reference TRBV2 and TRBJ2-1): EPEVTQTPSHQVTQMGQEVILRCVPISNHLYFYWYRQILGQKVEFLVSFYNNEISEKSEIFDDQFSVERPDGSNFTLKIRSTKLEDSAMYFCASSARANSYNEQFFGPGTRLTVL.

The chain joins TRBV7-9 to TRBJ2-7; 9 bases map to TRBD2. Germline V CDR1 and CDR2: SEHNR, FQNEAQ (reference sequence). This CDR3 region has 16 residues. V was pared by 5 bases and J by 0 bases, with 8 bases of the junction left unmatched. The CDR3: CASSKSGTSYSYEQYF. DNA of the CDR3: TGTGCCAGCAGCAAGAGCGGGACTAGCTACTCCTACGAGCAGTACTTC.

This clonotype has at least ten counts. The CDR3 spells CASSLHEKLFF. The CDR3 coding sequence is TGTGCCAGCAGTCTACACGAAAAACTGTTTTTT. The V call is TRBV12-3 or TRBV12-4, the J call TRBJ1-4; no firm D call. The V end lost 5 bases, the J end lost 8 bases, and 6 bases lay between the germline ends. The CDR3 consists of 11 residues.

This clonotype was picked up many times. The rearrangement uses TRBV29-1 and TRBJ1-2; possibly TRBD1 for D (5 bases). This CDR3 region has 14 residues. Trimming stripped 0 bases from V and 5 bases from J, with 13 bases between. Germline values: CDR1 SQVTM, CDR2 ANQGSEA. The CDR3 loop is CSVEDRTLNYGYTF. The CDR3 DNA sequence: TGCAGCGTTGAAGATCGGACACTTAATTATGGCTACACCTTC.

Note on this clonotype: A much larger clone lies a single base off, so this may be a read error. The J gene is TRBJ1-1, the V gene TRBV9, with TRBD1 matching over 9 bases. The CDR3 consists of 19 residues. CDR1 is SGDLS and CDR2 is YYNGEE in the germline V gene. The CDR3 DNA is TGTGCCGGCAGCGTATACCAAACACCGGGACAGGGCTTCGGCACTGAAGCTTTCTTT. Translation gives CAGSVYQTPGQGFGTEAFF.

The genes are TRBV4-2 and TRBJ2-3, with D unresolved. The CDR3 contains 15 residues. V was clipped by 0 bases and J by 2 bases, with 9 bases between them. Germline CDR1 and CDR2: LGHNA and YNFKEQ. CDR3 residues: CASSQEYPNTDTQYF. In nucleotides, the CDR3 is TGTGCCAGCAGCCAAGAATACCCGAACACAGATACGCAGTATTTT.

CDR3 sequence (DNA): TGTGCCAGCTCACCGGCCAGTAGCTCCTACGAGCAGTACTTC. It yields the protein CASSPASSSYEQYF. The J gene is TRBJ2-7, the V gene TRBV18; D is undetermined. The germline CDR1 and CDR2 sequences are KGHSH and LQKENI. The V gene lost 3 bases and the J gene lost 0 bases, with 9 bases spanning the gap. The CDR3 runs to 14 residues.